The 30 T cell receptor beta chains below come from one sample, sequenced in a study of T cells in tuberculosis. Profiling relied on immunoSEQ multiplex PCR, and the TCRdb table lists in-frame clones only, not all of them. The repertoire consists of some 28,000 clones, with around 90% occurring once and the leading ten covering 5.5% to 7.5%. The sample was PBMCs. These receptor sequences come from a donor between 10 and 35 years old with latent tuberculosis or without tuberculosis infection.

CDR3 protein: CASSLTFGNTEAFF. Written as DNA, the CDR3 is TGCGCCAGCAGCTTGACCTTCGGGAACACTGAAGCTTTCTTT. The chain employs TRBV5-1 and TRBJ1-1; D is unclear. The CDR3 has 14 amino acids. The germline V gene has CDR1 SGHRS and CDR2 YFSETQ. V was shortened by 1 base and J by 1 base, with 8 bases between the two germline ends.

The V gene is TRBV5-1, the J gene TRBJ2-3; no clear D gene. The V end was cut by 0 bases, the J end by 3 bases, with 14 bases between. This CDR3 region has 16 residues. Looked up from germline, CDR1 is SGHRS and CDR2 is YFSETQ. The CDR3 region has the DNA TGCGCCAGCAGCTTGGCGCAGGCCTCAGGTACAGATACGCAGTATTTT. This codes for CASSLAQASGTDTQYF. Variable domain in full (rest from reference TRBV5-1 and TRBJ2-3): KAGVTQTPRYLIKTRGQQVTLSCSPISGHRSVSWYQQTPGQGLQFLFEYFSETQRNKGNFPGRFSGRQFSNSRSEMNVSTLELGDSALYLCASSLAQASGTDTQYFGPGTRLTVL.

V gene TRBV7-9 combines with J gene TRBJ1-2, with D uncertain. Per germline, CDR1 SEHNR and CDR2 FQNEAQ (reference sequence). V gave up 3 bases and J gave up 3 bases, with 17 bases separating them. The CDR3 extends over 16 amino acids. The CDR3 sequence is CASSFPEVPNDYGYTF. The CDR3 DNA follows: TGTGCCAGCAGCTTCCCGGAGGTCCCAAATGACTATGGCTACACCTTC.

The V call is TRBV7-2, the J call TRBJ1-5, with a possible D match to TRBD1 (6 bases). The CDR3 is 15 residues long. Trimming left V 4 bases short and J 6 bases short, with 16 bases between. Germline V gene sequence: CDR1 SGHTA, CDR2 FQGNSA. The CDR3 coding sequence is TGTGCCAGCAGCTCTGCCACAGGGTGGGCTCAGCCCCAGCATTTT. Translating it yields CASSSATGWAQPQHF.

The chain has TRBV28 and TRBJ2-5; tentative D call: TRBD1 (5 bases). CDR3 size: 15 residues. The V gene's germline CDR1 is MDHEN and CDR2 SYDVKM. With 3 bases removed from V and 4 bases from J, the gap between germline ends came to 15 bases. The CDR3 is CASSLPGGASETQYF. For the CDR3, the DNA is TGTGCCAGCAGTTTGCCTGGTGGGGCTTCAGAGACCCAGTACTTC.

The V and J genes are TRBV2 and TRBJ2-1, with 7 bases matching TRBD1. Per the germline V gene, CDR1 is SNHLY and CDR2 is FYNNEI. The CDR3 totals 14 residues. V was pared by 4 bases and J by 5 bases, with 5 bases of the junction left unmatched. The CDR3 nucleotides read TGTGCCAGCAGTGCGACAGGGCGAAACAATGAGCAGTTCTTC. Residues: CASSATGRNNEQFF.

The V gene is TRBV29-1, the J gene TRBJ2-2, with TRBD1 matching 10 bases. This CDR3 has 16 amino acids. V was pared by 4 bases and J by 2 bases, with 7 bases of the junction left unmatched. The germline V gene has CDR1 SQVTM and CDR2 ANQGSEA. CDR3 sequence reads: CSVAFGTGANTGELFF. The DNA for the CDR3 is TGCAGCGTTGCGTTCGGGACAGGGGCCAACACCGGGGAGCTGTTTTTT.

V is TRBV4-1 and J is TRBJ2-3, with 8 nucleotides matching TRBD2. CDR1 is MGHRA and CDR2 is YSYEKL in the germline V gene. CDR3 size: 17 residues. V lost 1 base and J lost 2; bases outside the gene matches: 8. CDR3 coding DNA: TGCGCCAGCAGCCAAGTATTTGGCGGGGGGACCACAGATACGCAGTATTTT. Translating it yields CASSQVFGGGTTDTQYF.

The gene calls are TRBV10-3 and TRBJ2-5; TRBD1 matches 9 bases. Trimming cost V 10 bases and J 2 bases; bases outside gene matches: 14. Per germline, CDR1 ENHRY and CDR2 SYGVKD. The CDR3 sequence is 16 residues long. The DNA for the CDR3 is TGTGCCACAACCAGCTCGACAGGGGGAAATCAAGAGACCCAGTACTTC. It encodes CATTSSTGGNQETQYF.

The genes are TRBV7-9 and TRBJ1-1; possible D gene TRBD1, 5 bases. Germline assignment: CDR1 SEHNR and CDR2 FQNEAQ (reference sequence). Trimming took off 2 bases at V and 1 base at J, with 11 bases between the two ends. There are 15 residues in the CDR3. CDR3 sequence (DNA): TGTGCCAGCAGCTTACGGGGGGATGGGAACACTGAAGCTTTCTTT. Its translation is CASSLRGDGNTEAFF.

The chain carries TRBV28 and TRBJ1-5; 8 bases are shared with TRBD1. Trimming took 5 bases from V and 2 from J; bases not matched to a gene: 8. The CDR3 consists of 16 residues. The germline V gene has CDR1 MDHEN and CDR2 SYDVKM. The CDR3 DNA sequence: TGTGCCAGCAGTGTCCCTGACAGGGGAGGCAATCAGCCCCAGCATTTT. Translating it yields CASSVPDRGGNQPQHF.

The CDR3 nucleotides read TGCGCCAGCAGCCCGACCTCCTGGGGACAGGGTAACACCGGGGAGCTGTTTTTT. It translates to CASSPTSWGQGNTGELFF. J is TRBJ2-2 and V is TRBV4-3; 9 bases align to TRBD1. This CDR3 has 18 amino acids. Germline-derived CDR1 and CDR2 are LGHNA and YSLEER. J was trimmed by 2 bases and V by 4 bases; bases with no gene match: 11.

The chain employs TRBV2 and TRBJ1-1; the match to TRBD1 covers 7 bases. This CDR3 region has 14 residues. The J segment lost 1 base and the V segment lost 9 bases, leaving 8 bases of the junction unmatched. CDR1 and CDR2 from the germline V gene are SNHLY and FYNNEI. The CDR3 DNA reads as TGTGCCAGTACGGAAACAGGGGCGAACACTGAAGCTTTCTTT. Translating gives CASTETGANTEAFF. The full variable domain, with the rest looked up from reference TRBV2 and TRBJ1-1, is EPEVTQTPSHQVTQMGQEVILRCVPISNHLYFYWYRQILGQKVEFLVSFYNNEISEKSEIFDDQFSVERPDGSNFTLKIRSTKLEDSAMYFCASTETGANTEAFFGQGTRLTVV.

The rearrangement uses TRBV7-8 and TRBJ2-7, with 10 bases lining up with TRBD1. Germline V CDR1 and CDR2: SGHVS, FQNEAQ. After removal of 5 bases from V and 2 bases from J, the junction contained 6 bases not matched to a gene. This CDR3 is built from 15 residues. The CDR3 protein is CASSPTGGLAYEQYF. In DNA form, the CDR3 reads TGTGCCAGCAGCCCGACAGGGGGCCTAGCCTACGAGCAGTACTTC.

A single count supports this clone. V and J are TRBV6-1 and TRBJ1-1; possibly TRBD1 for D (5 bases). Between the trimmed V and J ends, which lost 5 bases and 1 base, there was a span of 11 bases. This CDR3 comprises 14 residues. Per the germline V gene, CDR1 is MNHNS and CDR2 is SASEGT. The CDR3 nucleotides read TGTGCCAGCAGTAGGGGCAGGGAGAACACTGAAGCTTTCTTT. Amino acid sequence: CASSRGRENTEAFF.

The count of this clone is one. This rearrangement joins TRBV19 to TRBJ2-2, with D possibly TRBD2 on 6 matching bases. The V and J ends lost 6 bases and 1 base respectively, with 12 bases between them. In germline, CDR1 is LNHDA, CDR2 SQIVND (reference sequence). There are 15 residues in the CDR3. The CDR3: CASRGGLGNTGELFF. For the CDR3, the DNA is TGTGCCAGTAGGGGAGGATTAGGGAACACCGGGGAGCTGTTTTTT.

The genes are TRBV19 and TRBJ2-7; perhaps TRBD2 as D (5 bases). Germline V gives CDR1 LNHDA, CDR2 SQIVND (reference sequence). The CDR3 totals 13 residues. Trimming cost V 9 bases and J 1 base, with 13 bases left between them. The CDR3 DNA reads TGTGCCAGCAAAGGCCGGGGATCCTACGAGCAGTACTTC. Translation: CASKGRGSYEQYF.

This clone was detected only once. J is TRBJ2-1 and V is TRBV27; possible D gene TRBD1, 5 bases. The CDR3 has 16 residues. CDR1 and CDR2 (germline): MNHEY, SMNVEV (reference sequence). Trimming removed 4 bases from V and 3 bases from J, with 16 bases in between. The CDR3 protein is CASSSLDGAGYNEQFF. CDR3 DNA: TGTGCCAGCAGTTCACTTGATGGGGCAGGCTACAATGAGCAGTTCTTC.

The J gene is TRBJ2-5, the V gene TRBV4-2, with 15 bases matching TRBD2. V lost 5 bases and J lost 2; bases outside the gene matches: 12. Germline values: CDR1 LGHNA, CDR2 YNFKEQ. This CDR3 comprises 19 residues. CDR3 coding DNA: TGTGCCAGCAGCGCACTCTTGGGACTAGCGGGGGGCGGTCAAGAGACCCAGTACTTC. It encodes CASSALLGLAGGGQETQYF.

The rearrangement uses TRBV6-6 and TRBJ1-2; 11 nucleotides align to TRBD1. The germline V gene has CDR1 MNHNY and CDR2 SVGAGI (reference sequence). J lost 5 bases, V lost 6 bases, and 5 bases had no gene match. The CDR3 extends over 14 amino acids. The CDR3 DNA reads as TGTGCCAGCAGCTCGGACAGGGGGCGTTATGGCTACACCTTC. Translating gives CASSSDRGRYGYTF.

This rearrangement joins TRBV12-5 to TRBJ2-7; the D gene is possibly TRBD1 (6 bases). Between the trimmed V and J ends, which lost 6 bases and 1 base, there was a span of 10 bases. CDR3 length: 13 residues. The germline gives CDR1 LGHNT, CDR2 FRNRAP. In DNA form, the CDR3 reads TGTGCTAGTGGAATGACAGGATCCTACGAGCAGTACTTC. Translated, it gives CASGMTGSYEQYF.

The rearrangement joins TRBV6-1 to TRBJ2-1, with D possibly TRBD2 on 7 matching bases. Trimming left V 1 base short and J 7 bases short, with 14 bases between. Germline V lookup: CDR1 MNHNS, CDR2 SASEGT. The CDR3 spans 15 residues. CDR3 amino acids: CASSEGIEGGNEQFF. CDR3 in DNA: TGTGCCAGCAGTGAAGGGATAGAGGGGGGGAATGAGCAGTTCTTC.

CDR3 loop: CASSYVGSNNEQFF. As DNA, the CDR3 is TGTGCCAGCAGTTACGTGGGCAGCAACAATGAGCAGTTCTTC. This chain links TRBV6-5 with TRBJ2-1; D unresolved. CDR3 length: 14 amino acids. In germline, CDR1 is MNHEY, CDR2 SVGAGI. V was trimmed by 2 bases and J by 5 bases, leaving 10 bases between them.

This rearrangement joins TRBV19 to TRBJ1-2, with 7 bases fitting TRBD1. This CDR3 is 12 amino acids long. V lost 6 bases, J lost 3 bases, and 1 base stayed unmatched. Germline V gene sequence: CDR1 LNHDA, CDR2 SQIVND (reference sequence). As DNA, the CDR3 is TGTGCCAGTAGGCAGGGGGACTATGGCTACACCTTC. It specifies CASRQGDYGYTF.

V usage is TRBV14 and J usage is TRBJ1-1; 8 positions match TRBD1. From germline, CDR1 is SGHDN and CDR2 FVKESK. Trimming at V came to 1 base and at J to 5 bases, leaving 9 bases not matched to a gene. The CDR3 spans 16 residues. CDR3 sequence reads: CASSQGLTGVLTEAFF. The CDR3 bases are TGTGCCAGCAGCCAAGGCCTGACAGGGGTCCTGACTGAAGCTTTCTTT. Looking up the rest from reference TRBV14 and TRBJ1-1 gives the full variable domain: EAGVTQFPSHSVIEKGQTVTLRCDPISGHDNLYWYRRVMGKEIKFLLHFVKESKQDESGMPNNRFLAERTGGTYSTLKVQPAELEDSGVYFCASSQGLTGVLTEAFFGQGTRLTVV.

CDR3 protein: CASSPNLPRKNTEAFF. Written as DNA, the CDR3 is TGTGCCAGCAGTCCTAATTTACCGAGGAAGAACACTGAAGCTTTCTTT. The V gene is TRBV27, the J gene TRBJ1-1, with D unclear. With 5 bases removed from V and 1 base from J, the gap between germline ends came to 17 bases. Germline lookup yields CDR1 MNHEY and CDR2 SMNVEV (reference sequence). The CDR3 runs 16 residues.

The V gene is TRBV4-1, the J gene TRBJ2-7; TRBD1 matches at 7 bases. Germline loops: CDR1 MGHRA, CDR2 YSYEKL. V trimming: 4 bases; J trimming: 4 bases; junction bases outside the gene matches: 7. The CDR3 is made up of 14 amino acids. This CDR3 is CASSPTEQGYEQYF. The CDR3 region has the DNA TGCGCCAGCAGCCCGACAGAACAGGGGTACGAGCAGTACTTC.

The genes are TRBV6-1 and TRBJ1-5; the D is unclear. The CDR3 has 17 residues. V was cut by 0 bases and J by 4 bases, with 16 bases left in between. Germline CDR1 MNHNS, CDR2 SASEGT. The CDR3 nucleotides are TGTGCCAGCAGTGAAGCGCTTTCAACGGGAAATAATCAGCCCCAGCATTTT. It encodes CASSEALSTGNNQPQHF.

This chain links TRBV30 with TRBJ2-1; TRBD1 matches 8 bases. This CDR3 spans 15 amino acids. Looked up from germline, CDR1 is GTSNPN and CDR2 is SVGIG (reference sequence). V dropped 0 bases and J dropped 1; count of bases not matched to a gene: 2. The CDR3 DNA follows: TGTGCCTGGAGTGTCGGACAGGGATCCTACAATGAGCAGTTCTTC. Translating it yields CAWSVGQGSYNEQFF.

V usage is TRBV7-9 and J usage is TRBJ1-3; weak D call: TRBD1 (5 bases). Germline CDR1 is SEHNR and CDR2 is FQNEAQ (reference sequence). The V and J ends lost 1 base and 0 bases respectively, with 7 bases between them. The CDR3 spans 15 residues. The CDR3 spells CASSLDGGSGNTIYF. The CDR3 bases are TGTGCCAGCAGCTTAGACGGGGGCTCTGGAAACACCATATATTTT. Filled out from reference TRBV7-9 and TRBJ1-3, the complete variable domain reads DTGVSQNPRHKITKRGQNVTFRCDPISEHNRLYWYRQTLGQGPEFLTYFQNEAQLEKSRLLSDRFSAERPKGSFSTLEIQRTEQGDSAMYLCASSLDGGSGNTIYFGEGSWLTVV.